This T cell receptor (beta chain) was observed in a study of yellow fever vaccine responses in identical twins. TCRdb called the RT-PCR reads again in MiXCR, with one record for every CDR3 protein. The repertoire holds approximately 9,700 distinct CDR3 sequences, with 75% to 90% as singletons. CDR3 length equals 14 residues. V was trimmed by 2 bases and J by 4 bases, leaving 11 bases between them. The sequencing here drew on T cells from blood (PBMCs), unsorted or a sorted subset (not recorded which), taken before or after yellow fever vaccination (not recorded which). The chain joins TRBV12-3 or TRBV12-4 to TRBJ1-2, with D perhaps TRBD1 (6 bases). This receptor was identified in a young woman who received the yellow fever vaccine. CDR3: CASSLSGQPYGYTF. The CDR3 region has the DNA TGTGCCAGCAGTTTAAGCGGACAGCCCTATGGCTACACCTTC.